A selection of T cell receptor beta chains follows, all from one sample in a study of neurological immune-mediated disorders. Each CDR3 protein is one row after TCRdb ran MiXCR on the 5' RACE reads. The top ten clones hold around 4% of a sample with about 44,000 distinct CDR3 sequences, roughly 21% of them seen once. The sample taken for sequencing was PBMCs. These receptors all come from a man aged 60-69 years with HTLV-1-associated myelopathy (HAM/TSP). CDR3s include the opening cysteine and the closing phenylalanine or tryptophan. The D gene is left open where the match is weak. Clone size is not always given. Where it is, it says once, few, many or a class for expanded clones.

d_gene	abundance	v_gene	j_gene	CDR3aa	CDR3nt
NA	many	TRBV5-5	TRBJ1-2	CASSSNINLGYTF	TGTGCCAGCAGCTCGAACATAAATCTCGGCTACACCTTC
TRBD2	many	TRBV20-1	TRBJ2-1	CRYAPGTSGLSSYNEQFF	TGCAGGTATGCGCCAGGGACTAGCGGATTAAGTTCCTACAATGAGCAGTTCTTC
NA	many	TRBV10-2	TRBJ2-5	CASSRLEGGEETQYF	TGCGCCAGCAGTCGGCTCGAGGGGGGGGAAGAGACCCAGTACTTC
NA	many	TRBV6-6	TRBJ1-6	CATREGGNSPLHF	TGTGCCACCAGGGAGGGTGGGAATTCACCCCTCCACTTT
TRBD1	many	TRBV12-3/TRBV12-4	TRBJ1-1	CASNLQGGATEAFF	TGTGCCAGCAATTTACAGGGGGGGGCCACTGAAGCTTTCTTT
NA	NA	TRBV12-3/TRBV12-4	TRBJ2-3	CASTPTIAADTQYF	TGTGCCAGCACCCCAACAATAGCGGCAGATACACAGTATTTT
NA	many	TRBV10-3	TRBJ2-5	CAISESGHQETQYF	TGTGCCATCAGTGAGTCAGGACACCAAGAGACCCAGTACTTC
TRBD1	many	TRBV4-1	TRBJ1-4	CASSRPRGGGYNEKLFF	TGCGCCAGCAGCCGACCAAGAGGGGGCGGATACAATGAAAAACTGTTTTTT
NA	many	TRBV6-6	TRBJ2-7	CASSPPDVTYEQYF	TGTGCCAGCAGTCCTCCCGACGTAACCTACGAGCAGTACTTC
TRBD1	many	TRBV20-1	TRBJ1-5	CSARDPTGRNQPQHF	TGCAGTGCTAGAGATCCGACAGGGAGGAATCAGCCCCAGCATTTT
NA	NA	TRBV28	TRBJ2-7	CASSSPSVPTYEQYF	TGTGCCAGCAGTTCCCCCAGCGTCCCCACCTACGAGCAGTACTTC
NA	many	TRBV29-1	TRBJ2-4	CSVEVGSNIQYF	TGCAGCGTTGAAGTCGGGTCGAACATTCAGTACTTC
TRBD1	medium-sized	TRBV12-3/TRBV12-4	TRBJ1-1	CASKQGNIVMNTEAFF	TGTGCCAGCAAACAGGGGAACATTGTTATGAACACTGAAGCTTTCTTT
TRBD2	few	TRBV10-3	TRBJ2-3	CAISSSGDTQYF	TGTGCCATCAGTTCTAGCGGAGATACGCAGTATTTT
TRBD2	many	TRBV5-5	TRBJ2-5	CASSLISGRGSVQETQYF	TGTGCCAGCAGCTTGATAAGCGGGAGGGGTTCGGTACAAGAGACCCAGTACTTC
TRBD2	NA	TRBV5-1	TRBJ2-3	CASSIVAGVDTSTDTQYF	TGCGCCAGCAGCATAGTAGCGGGGGTCGACACTAGCACAGATACGCAGTATTTT
NA	few	TRBV5-5	TRBJ2-2	CASSLQGPAGELFF	TGTGCCAGCAGCTTACAGGGTCCCGCCGGGGAGCTGTTTTTT
TRBD1	NA	TRBV20-1	TRBJ1-2	CSARDGQGRGYTF	TGCAGTGCTAGGGACGGACAGGGTCGGGGCTACACCTTC
NA	many	TRBV20-1	TRBJ2-1	CSARLTGTNEQFF	TGCAGTGCCCGCCTGACTGGAACCAATGAGCAGTTCTTC
NA	few	TRBV11-2	TRBJ2-3	CASSLGGTDTQYF	TGTGCCAGCAGCTTAGGCGGGACAGATACGCAGTATTTT
TRBD2	medium-sized	TRBV5-6	TRBJ2-1	CASSPSGRASGSYNEQFF	TGTGCCAGCAGCCCTAGCGGGAGGGCCTCTGGGTCCTACAATGAGCAGTTCTTC
NA	many	TRBV12-3/TRBV12-4	TRBJ2-5	CASSLLDVVEETQYF	TGTGCCAGCAGTCTATTAGACGTCGTAGAGGAGACCCAGTACTTC
NA	many	TRBV28	TRBJ2-7	CASSSGGLGDTYESGQYF	TGTGCCAGCAGTTCTGGGGGACTGGGGGACACCTACGAGTCGGGGCAGTACTTC
NA	few	TRBV19	TRBJ2-5	CASNPSRVQETQYF	TGTGCCAGTAATCCATCGCGGGTGCAAGAGACCCAGTACTTC
NA	NA	TRBV5-1	TRBJ2-1	CASSLDWGSYNEQFF	TGCGCCAGCAGCTTGGACTGGGGCTCCTACAATGAGCAGTTCTTC
TRBD1	many	TRBV27	TRBJ1-1	CASSPAPGQGSNTEAFF	TGTGCCAGCAGTCCAGCCCCCGGACAGGGGAGTAACACTGAAGCTTTCTTT
NA	many	TRBV5-1	TRBJ2-1	CASSRTFRSSYNEQFF	TGCGCCAGCAGCCGGACTTTTCGGAGCTCCTACAATGAGCAGTTCTTC
NA	many	TRBV29-1	TRBJ2-2	CSVEAGALTGELFF	TGCAGCGTTGAGGCTGGGGCTTTGACCGGGGAGCTGTTTTTT
NA	many	TRBV13	TRBJ1-3	CASSLGGNTIYF	TGTGCCAGCAGCTTAGGTGGAAACACCATATATTTT
NA	NA	TRBV20-1	TRBJ1-4	CSARVDRYPEKLFF	TGCAGTGCTAGAGTGGACCGATACCCCGAAAAACTGTTTTTT
NA	many	TRBV5-1	TRBJ2-3	CASRSSTDTQYF	TGCGCCAGCCGATCTAGCACAGATACGCAGTATTTT